This T cell receptor (beta chain) was found in a study of radiotherapy plus CTLA-4 blockade in lung cancer. The CDR3 totals 15 residues. Trimming stripped 4 bases from V and 1 base from J, with 11 bases between. Germline-derived CDR1 and CDR2 are SGHDT and YYEEEE. Method: immunoSEQ multiplex PCR; TCRdb's copy keeps in-frame clones and lacks some. Of about 76,000 clones in the sample, about 84% were seen once. J is TRBJ2-2 and V is TRBV5-6; TRBD2 is a possible D gene (6 bases). This specimen consisted of peripheral blood, obtained from a patient treated with radiotherapy plus ipilimumab. This TCR was recovered from a human donor with non-small cell lung cancer who had stable disease on radiotherapy plus ipilimumab. The chain's CDR3 is CASSERGLNTGELFF. As DNA, the CDR3 is TGTGCCAGCAGCGAACGGGGGTTGAACACCGGGGAGCTGTTTTTT.